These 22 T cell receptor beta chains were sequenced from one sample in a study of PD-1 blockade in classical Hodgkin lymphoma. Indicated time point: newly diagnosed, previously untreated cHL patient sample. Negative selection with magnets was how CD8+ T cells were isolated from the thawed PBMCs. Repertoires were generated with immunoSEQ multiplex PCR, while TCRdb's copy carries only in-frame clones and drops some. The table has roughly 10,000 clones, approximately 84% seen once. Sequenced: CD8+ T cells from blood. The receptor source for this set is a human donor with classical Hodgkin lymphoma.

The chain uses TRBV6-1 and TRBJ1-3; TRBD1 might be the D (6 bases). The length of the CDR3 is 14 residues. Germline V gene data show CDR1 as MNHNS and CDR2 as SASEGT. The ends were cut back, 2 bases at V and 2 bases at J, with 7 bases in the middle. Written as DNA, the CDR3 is TGTGCCAGCAGTGAACGGACAGCTGGAAACACCATATATTTT. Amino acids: CASSERTAGNTIYF.

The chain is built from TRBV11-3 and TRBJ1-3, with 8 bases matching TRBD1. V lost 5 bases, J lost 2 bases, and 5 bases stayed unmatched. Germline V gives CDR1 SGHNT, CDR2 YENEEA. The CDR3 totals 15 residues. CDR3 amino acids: CASSPDRVTGNTIYF. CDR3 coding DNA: TGTGCCAGCAGCCCGGACAGGGTAACTGGAAACACCATATATTTT.

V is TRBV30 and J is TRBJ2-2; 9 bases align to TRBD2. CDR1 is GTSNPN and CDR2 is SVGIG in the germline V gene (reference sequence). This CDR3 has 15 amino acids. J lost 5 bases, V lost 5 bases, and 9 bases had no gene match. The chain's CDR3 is CAWFRGGAWTGELFF. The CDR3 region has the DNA TGTGCCTGGTTTCGCGGGGGGGCTTGGACCGGGGAGCTGTTTTTT.

The CDR3 sequence: CASSLGSPRTDTQYF. As DNA, the CDR3 is TGTGCCAGCAGTTTAGGGTCGCCGCGGACAGATACGCAGTATTTT. The gene calls are TRBV27 and TRBJ2-3; D remains ambiguous. This CDR3 spans 15 amino acids. V gave up 2 bases and J gave up 3 bases, with 12 bases separating them. In germline, CDR1 is MNHEY, CDR2 SMNVEV (reference sequence).

For the CDR3, the DNA is TGTGCCAGCAGCATACCAGGGCGCGCAGAGACCCAGTACTTC. Its translation is CASSIPGRAETQYF. V is TRBV7-9 and J is TRBJ2-5, with D perhaps TRBD1 (5 bases). V lost 5 bases to trimming and J lost 4 bases, with 14 bases between them. From germline, CDR1 is SEHNR and CDR2 FQNEAQ (reference sequence). The CDR3 sequence is 14 residues long.

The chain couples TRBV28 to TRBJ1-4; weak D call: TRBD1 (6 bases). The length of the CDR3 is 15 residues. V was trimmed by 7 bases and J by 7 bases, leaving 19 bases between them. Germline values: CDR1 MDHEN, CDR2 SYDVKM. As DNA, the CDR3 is TGTGCCAGCACCCCGACGGGGGCTCGGGGTGAAAAACTGTTTTTT. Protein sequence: CASTPTGARGEKLFF. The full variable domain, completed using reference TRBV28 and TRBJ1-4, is DVKVTQSSRYLVKRTGEKVFLECVQDMDHENMFWYRQDPGLGLRLIYFSYDVKMKEKGDIPEGYSVSREKKERFSLILESASTNQTSMYLCASTPTGARGEKLFFGSGTQLSVL.

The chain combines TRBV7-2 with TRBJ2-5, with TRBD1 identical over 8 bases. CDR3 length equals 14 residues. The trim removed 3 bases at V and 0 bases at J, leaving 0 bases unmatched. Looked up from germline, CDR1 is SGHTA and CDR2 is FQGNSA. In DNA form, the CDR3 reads TGTGCCAGCAGCTTGGGACAGGACCAAGAGACCCAGTACTTC. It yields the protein CASSLGQDQETQYF.

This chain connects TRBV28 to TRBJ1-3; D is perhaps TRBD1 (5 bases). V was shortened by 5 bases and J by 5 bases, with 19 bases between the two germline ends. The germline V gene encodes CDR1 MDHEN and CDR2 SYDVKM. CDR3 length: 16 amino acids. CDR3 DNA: TGTGCCAGCAGTCTACTAGGTTCAGGGAGGCGAAACACCATATATTTT. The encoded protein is CASSLLGSGRRNTIYF.

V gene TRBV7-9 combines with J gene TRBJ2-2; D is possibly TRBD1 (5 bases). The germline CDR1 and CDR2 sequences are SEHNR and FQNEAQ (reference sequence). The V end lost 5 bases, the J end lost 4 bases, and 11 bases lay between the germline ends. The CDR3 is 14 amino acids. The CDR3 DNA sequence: TGTGCCAGCAGCGTCGACAGATTCACCGGGGAGCTGTTTTTT. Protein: CASSVDRFTGELFF.

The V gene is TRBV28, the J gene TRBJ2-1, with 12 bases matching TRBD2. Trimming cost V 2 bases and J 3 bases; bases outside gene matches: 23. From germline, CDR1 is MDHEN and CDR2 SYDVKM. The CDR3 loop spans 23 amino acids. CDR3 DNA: TGTGCCAGCAGTTTACCTTCGTTAGCGGGCCGACGCCTGACTAGCGGGGGCTACAATGAGCAGTTCTTC. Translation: CASSLPSLAGRRLTSGGYNEQFF.

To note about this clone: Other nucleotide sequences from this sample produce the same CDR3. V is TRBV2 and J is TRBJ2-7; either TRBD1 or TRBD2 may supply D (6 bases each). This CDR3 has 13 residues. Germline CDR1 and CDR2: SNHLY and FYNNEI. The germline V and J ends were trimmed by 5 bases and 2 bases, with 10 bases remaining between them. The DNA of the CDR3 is TGTGCCAGCAGTATCGGGGGCCCCTACGAGCAGTACTTC. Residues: CASSIGGPYEQYF.

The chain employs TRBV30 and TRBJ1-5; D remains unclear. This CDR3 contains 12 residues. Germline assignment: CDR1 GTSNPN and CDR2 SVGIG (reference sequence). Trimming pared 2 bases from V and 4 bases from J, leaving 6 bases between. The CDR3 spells CAWSSGNQPQHF. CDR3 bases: TGTGCCTGGAGTTCGGGTAATCAGCCCCAGCATTTT.

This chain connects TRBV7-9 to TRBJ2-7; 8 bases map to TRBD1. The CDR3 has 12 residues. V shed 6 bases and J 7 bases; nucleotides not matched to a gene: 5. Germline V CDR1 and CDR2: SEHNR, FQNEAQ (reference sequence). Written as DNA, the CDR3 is TGTGCCAGCAGGCAGGGGGCAGGAGAGCAGTACTTC. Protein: CASRQGAGEQYF.

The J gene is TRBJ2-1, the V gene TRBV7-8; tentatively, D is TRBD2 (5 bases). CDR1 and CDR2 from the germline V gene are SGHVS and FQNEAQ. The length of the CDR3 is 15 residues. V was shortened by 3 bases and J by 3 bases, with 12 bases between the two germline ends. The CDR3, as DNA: TGTGCCAGCAGCTTCGGGGTATCACACTACAATGAGCAGTTCTTC. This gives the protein CASSFGVSHYNEQFF.

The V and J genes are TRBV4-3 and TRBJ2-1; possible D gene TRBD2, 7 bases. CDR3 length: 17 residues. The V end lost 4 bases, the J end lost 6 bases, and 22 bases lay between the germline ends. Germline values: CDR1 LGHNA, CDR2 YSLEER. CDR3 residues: CASSPSATGGVTNEQFF. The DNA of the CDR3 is TGCGCCAGCAGCCCCTCCGCAACGGGGGGCGTTACCAATGAGCAGTTCTTC.

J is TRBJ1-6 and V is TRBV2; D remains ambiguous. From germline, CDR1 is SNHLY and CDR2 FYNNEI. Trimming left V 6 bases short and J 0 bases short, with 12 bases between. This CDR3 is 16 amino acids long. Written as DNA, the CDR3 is TGTGCCAGCAGCGAGGGTTGGAACTCCTATAATTCACCCCTCCACTTT. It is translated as CASSEGWNSYNSPLHF. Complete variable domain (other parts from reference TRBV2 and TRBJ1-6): EPEVTQTPSHQVTQMGQEVILRCVPISNHLYFYWYRQILGQKVEFLVSFYNNEISEKSEIFDDQFSVERPDGSNFTLKIRSTKLEDSAMYFCASSEGWNSYNSPLHFGNGTRLTVT.

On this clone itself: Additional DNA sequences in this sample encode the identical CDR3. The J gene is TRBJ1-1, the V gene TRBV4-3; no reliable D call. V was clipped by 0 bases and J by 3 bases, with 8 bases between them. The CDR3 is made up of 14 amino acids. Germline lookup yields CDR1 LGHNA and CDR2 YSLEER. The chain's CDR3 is CASSQEVSYTEAFF. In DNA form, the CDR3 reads TGCGCCAGCAGCCAAGAGGTCTCCTACACTGAAGCTTTCTTT.

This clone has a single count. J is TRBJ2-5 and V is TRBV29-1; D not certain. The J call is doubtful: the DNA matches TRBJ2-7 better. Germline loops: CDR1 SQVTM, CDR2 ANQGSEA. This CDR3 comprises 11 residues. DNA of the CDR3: TGCAGCGTGCCGGACGGCTACGAGCAGTACTTC. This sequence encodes CSVPDGYEQYF.

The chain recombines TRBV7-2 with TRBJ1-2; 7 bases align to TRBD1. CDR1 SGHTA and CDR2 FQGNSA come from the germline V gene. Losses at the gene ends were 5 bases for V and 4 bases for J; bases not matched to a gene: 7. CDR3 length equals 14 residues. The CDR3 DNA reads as TGTGCCAGCAGCACGACAGGGCTGAGCTATGGCTACACCTTC. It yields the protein CASSTTGLSYGYTF.

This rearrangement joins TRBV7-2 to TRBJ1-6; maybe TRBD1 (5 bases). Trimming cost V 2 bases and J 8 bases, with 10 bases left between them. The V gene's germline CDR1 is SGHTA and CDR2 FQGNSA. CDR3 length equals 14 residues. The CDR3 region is CASSLMGGYSPLHF. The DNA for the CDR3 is TGTGCCAGCAGCTTAATGGGGGGATATTCACCCCTCCACTTT.

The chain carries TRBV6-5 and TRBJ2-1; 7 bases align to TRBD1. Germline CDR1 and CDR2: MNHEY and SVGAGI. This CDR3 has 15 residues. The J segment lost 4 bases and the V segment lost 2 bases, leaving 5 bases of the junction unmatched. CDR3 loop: CASSYDRDVYNEQFF. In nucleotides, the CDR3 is TGTGCCAGCAGTTACGACAGGGACGTATACAATGAGCAGTTCTTC.

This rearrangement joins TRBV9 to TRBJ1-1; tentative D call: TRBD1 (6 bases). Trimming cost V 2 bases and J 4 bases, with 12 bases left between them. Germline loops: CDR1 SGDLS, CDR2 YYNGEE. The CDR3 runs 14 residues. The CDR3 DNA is TGTGCCAGCAGCGTCTCAGAGGGGGGCACTGAAGCTTTCTTT. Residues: CASSVSEGGTEAFF.